The present T cell receptor beta chain was sequenced within a study of control samples from healthy donors and cancer patients. This table comes from immunoSEQ multiplex PCR, and its TCRdb copy is limited to in-frame clones, with some not included. Counted here are roughly 130,000 clones, 85% to 95% occurring once; the ten biggest clones make up roughly 1.7%. Trimming took 1 base from V and 4 from J, leaving 8 bases between them. CDR1 and CDR2 (germline): LGHNA, YSLEER. This CDR3 is 13 amino acids long. The sample taken for sequencing was PBMCs. The V and J genes are TRBV4-3 and TRBJ2-7; D ambiguous. This clonotype originated in a man in his fifties with head and neck cancer. CDR3 sequence (DNA): TGCGCCAGCAGCCAAGTTCCCGGTTACGAGCAGTACTTC. Its translation: CASSQVPGYEQYF.